The present TCR beta chain was sequenced within a study of T cell changes during pregnancy in multiple sclerosis. Per germline, CDR1 SGHKS and CDR2 YYEKEE (reference sequence). The V and J ends lost 7 bases and 5 bases respectively, with 16 bases between them. The CDR3 runs 14 residues. The method was immunoSEQ multiplex PCR; TCRdb's version includes in-frame clones alone and lacks a portion of them. The sample lists some 31,000 clones, 75% to 95% occurring once. The sample consisted of CD8+ T cells from peripheral blood mononuclear cells, taken in the second trimester of pregnancy. This chain links TRBV5-5 with TRBJ2-1; possible D gene TRBD1, 5 bases. The clonotype was recovered from a female donor in good health, enrolled as a control in a pregnancy study. The CDR3 DNA reads as TGTGCCAGCGTTTTCTGGGGCTCTAACAATGAGCAGTTCTTC. Its protein is CASVFWGSNNEQFF.